This T cell receptor (beta chain) was captured in a study of read filtering for tumor transcriptome and immune sequencing. Study context: 8 or 9 patients were R-ISS I, roughly 15 were R-ISS II, roughly seven were R-ISS III. Study conclusions and caveats: Without single-read clonotypes, shared clonotype proportions correlated more between IR-seq and RNA-seq. Approximately 79% of IR-seq clonotypes had a single read, yet these held around 3.3% of reads. The CD138-negative fraction was mixed bone marrow immune cells, not pure T cells.

Germline V CDR1 and CDR2: SQVTM, ANQGSEA. J was trimmed by 5 bases and V by 6 bases; bases with no gene match: 7. CDR3 length equals 13 residues. This library used around 400 ng RNA and molecular barcoded adaptors spanning alpha/delta and beta/gamma chains. TCRdb redid the calling of the reads with MiXCR, one entry per CDR3 protein. The sample records some 46,000 distinct CDR3 sequences, about an eighth being singletons. This clonotype has ten or more counts. Its antigen is not identified. The chain couples TRBV29-1 to TRBJ2-5; 9 positions match TRBD1. The sequence came from a donor aged 40 or over with multiple myeloma. Sequencing used a population of CD138-negative cells sorted from bone marrow. The CDR3 spells CSVNRGLTETQYF. Written as DNA, the CDR3 is TGCAGCGTGAACAGGGGGCTGACGGAGACCCAGTACTTC.